The 32 T cell receptor beta chains below come from one sample, sequenced in a study of blood T cells in healthy people across ages (dated by TCRdb to the mid-2010s). Library creation used 5' RACE. Sequencing was carried out with an Illumina HiSeq 2500. A second PCR of roughly 7 to 11 cycles was performed with a sample-barcoded 5' primer and a J-beta primer mix. The public sequencing data were trimmed at Q25 with fastp and processed into clonotypes with MiXCR by TCRdb, which kept only in-frame beta chains. Identical CDR3 protein sequences are pooled into one entry, listed with their most common genes and DNA. The sample table lists 1.5 million or so distinct CDR3 sequences, approximately 39% of them with a count of one. Clones ranked in the top ten supply about 4% of the sample. Sequencing was done on a sample of blood. The receptors were sampled from a woman aged 18-29 years in good health.

This clonotype has only a few counts. This chain joins TRBV15 and TRBJ2-7, with 7 bases that match TRBD1. From germline, CDR1 is LNHNV and CDR2 YYDKDF (reference sequence). V lost 5 bases to trimming and J lost 1 base; unmatched junction nucleotides: 11. CDR3 length: 16 residues. CDR3 in DNA: TGTGCCACCAGCCAAAACAGGGGCTCCCTTTCCTACGAGCAGTACTTC. Protein: CATSQNRGSLSYEQYF.

The chain couples TRBV14 to TRBJ2-1; 12 bases are a match to TRBD2. After removal of 2 bases from V and 0 bases from J, the junction contained 8 bases not matched to a gene. The CDR3 contains 19 residues. Germline assignment: CDR1 SGHDN and CDR2 FVKESK. The CDR3 protein is CASSQSPLAGGSSYNEQFF. The CDR3 bases are TGTGCCAGCAGCCAATCTCCCCTAGCGGGGGGGAGCTCCTACAATGAGCAGTTCTTC.

The chain links TRBV9 to TRBJ2-6; possible D gene TRBD1, 6 bases. V lost 4 bases and J 2 bases, leaving 10 bases between the germline ends. From germline, CDR1 is SGDLS and CDR2 YYNGEE. The CDR3 contains 15 residues. Here the CDR3 DNA reads TGTGCCAGCAGCACCAGGACAGCTGGGGCCAACGTCCTGACTTTC. It yields the protein CASSTRTAGANVLTF.

This rearrangement joins TRBV29-1 to TRBJ2-3; no definite D call. The germline V gene encodes CDR1 SQVTM and CDR2 ANQGSEA. V was trimmed by 0 bases and J by 5 bases, leaving 9 bases between them. The CDR3 is 13 amino acids. CDR3 coding DNA: TGCAGCGTTGAAGATCCCCCGGTAGATACGCAGTATTTT. Protein product: CSVEDPPVDTQYF.

This chain connects TRBV12-3 or TRBV12-4 to TRBJ1-2; 8 nucleotides match TRBD1. The CDR3 spans 13 residues. With 5 bases clipped from V and 8 bases from J, the junction kept 7 bases outside the gene matches. Written as DNA, the CDR3 is TGTGCCAGCAGTGGGCAGGGGGCTCTGGGCTACACCTTC. Protein product: CASSGQGALGYTF.

CDR3 amino acids: CASSAGGLAKNIQYF. The CDR3 bases are TGTGCCAGCAGCGCGGGGGGACTAGCCAAAAACATTCAGTACTTC. The rearrangement links TRBV5-6 to TRBJ2-4, with 8 bases lining up with TRBD2. The V and J ends lost 4 bases and 0 bases, in that order; junction bases with no gene match: 3. CDR3 length equals 15 residues. Germline V gene data show CDR1 as SGHDT and CDR2 as YYEEEE.

The gene calls are TRBV5-1 and TRBJ1-2; possible D gene TRBD1, 5 bases. Germline loops: CDR1 SGHRS, CDR2 YFSETQ. V lost 1 base, J lost 10 bases, and 23 bases lay in between. The CDR3 is 16 amino acids. The CDR3 loop is CASSLSVSAGPAVYTF. DNA of the CDR3: TGCGCCAGCAGCTTGTCGGTTTCGGCAGGGCCAGCTGTCTACACCTTC. Together with reference TRBV5-1 and TRBJ1-2, the CDR3 gives the full variable domain: KAGVTQTPRYLIKTRGQQVTLSCSPISGHRSVSWYQQTPGQGLQFLFEYFSETQRNKGNFPGRFSGRQFSNSRSEMNVSTLELGDSALYLCASSLSVSAGPAVYTFGSGTRLTVV.

This clonotype was counted a few times. The J gene is TRBJ2-1, the V gene TRBV9, with D possibly called TRBD1 or TRBD2 (5 bases each). V was cut by 5 bases and J by 10 bases, with 13 bases left in between. CDR1 and CDR2 (germline): SGDLS, YYNGEE. The CDR3 covers 12 residues. Here the CDR3 reads CASSAPRDEQFF. CDR3 coding DNA: TGTGCCAGCAGTGCCCCTAGGGACGAGCAGTTCTTC. The complete variable domain, with remaining parts taken from reference TRBV9 and TRBJ2-1, reads DSGVTQTPKHLITATGQRVTLRCSPRSGDLSVYWYQQSLDQGLQFLIQYYNGEERAKGNILERFSAQQFPDLHSELNLSSLELGDSALYFCASSAPRDEQFFGPGTRLTVL.

There are a few counts of this clonotype. The chain joins TRBV25-1 to TRBJ1-1, with unresolved D. Germline V gene data show CDR1 as MGHDK and CDR2 as SYGVNS. The ends were cut back, 1 base at V and 11 bases at J, with 11 bases in the middle. This CDR3 region has 12 residues. The CDR3: CASSEFGGKAFF. DNA of the CDR3: TGTGCCAGCAGTGAATTTGGAGGGAAGGCTTTCTTT.

The table lists this clonotype with a few counts. For the CDR3, the DNA is TGCAGTGTTCTCAGGGGGGGTGGGGACACTGAAGCTTTCTTT. Translating gives CSVLRGGGDTEAFF. The chain has TRBV20-1 and TRBJ1-1, with 7 bases identical to TRBD1. Germline-derived CDR1 and CDR2 are DFQATT and SNEGSKA (reference sequence). V shed 7 bases and J 3 bases; nucleotides not matched to a gene: 11. There are 14 residues in the CDR3.

This chain uses TRBV3-1 with TRBJ2-7, with 7 bases matching TRBD2. Germline lookup yields CDR1 LGHDT and CDR2 YNNKEL (reference sequence). V was pared by 0 bases and J by 10 bases, with 15 bases of the junction left unmatched. The CDR3 extends over 16 amino acids. The CDR3 sequence is CASSQDPRGSKETQYF. CDR3 sequence (DNA): TGTGCCAGCAGCCAAGATCCGCGGGGGAGCAAAGAGACTCAGTACTTC.

The chain couples TRBV2 to TRBJ1-5; a weak D match, TRBD1 (5 bases). Germline V CDR1 and CDR2: SNHLY, FYNNEI. The V gene lost 2 bases and the J gene lost 1 base, with 18 bases spanning the gap. The CDR3 is 18 amino acids. CDR3 region: CASSEILGWAGSNQPQHF. The CDR3, as DNA: TGTGCCAGCAGTGAAATCCTTGGCTGGGCAGGGAGCAATCAGCCCCAGCATTTT.

The rearrangement uses TRBV12-3 or TRBV12-4 and TRBJ1-1; D not certain. The CDR3 is 15 amino acids. Trimming cost V 6 bases and J 5 bases, with 19 bases left between them. CDR3 in amino acids: CASSLFLPGGTEAFF. Here the CDR3 DNA reads TGTGCCAGCAGCCTATTTCTCCCTGGAGGGACTGAAGCTTTCTTT.

This clonotype was counted a few times. The chain is built from TRBV7-9 and TRBJ2-1; 12 nucleotides align to TRBD1. Germline trimming cut 5 bases from V and 4 bases from J; bases unmatched to any gene: 6. The CDR3 totals 16 residues. Germline V gives CDR1 SEHNR, CDR2 FQNEAQ (reference sequence). CDR3 sequence: CASSPRDRGQYNEQFF. CDR3 sequence (DNA): TGTGCCAGCAGCCCCCGGGACAGGGGGCAGTACAATGAGCAGTTCTTC.

This clonotype came up a few times. The gene calls are TRBV29-1 and TRBJ1-4; D uncertain. Germline CDR1 and CDR2: SQVTM and ANQGSEA. This CDR3 has 13 amino acids. The germline V and J ends were trimmed by 6 bases and 3 bases, with 11 bases remaining between them. As DNA, the CDR3 is TGCAGCGTAAGAACCTTGGCTAATGAAAAACTGTTTTTT. It is translated as CSVRTLANEKLFF.

This CDR3 reads CASSESWAGAATGEQYF. The CDR3 bases are TGTGCCAGCAGTGAATCTTGGGCGGGGGCCGCCACTGGTGAGCAGTACTTC. V and J are TRBV2 and TRBJ2-7, with D possibly TRBD2 on 7 matching bases. Germline CDR1 reads SNHLY; CDR2 reads FYNNEI. CDR3 length equals 17 residues. Trimming took off 2 bases at V and 7 bases at J, with 24 bases between the two ends.

This chain uses TRBV3-1 with TRBJ1-2, with TRBD1 matching over 7 bases. This CDR3 has 16 amino acids. Germline V lookup: CDR1 LGHDT, CDR2 YNNKEL (reference sequence). V dropped 0 bases and J dropped 5; count of bases not matched to a gene: 9. The CDR3 spells CASSQDRRGPGYGYTF. CDR3 nucleotides: TGTGCCAGCAGCCAAGATCGGAGGGGGCCGGGGTATGGCTACACCTTC.

J is TRBJ1-1 and V is TRBV3-1; tentatively, D is TRBD1 (5 bases). CDR1 and CDR2 from the germline V gene are LGHDT and YNNKEL (reference sequence). The CDR3 is made up of 14 amino acids. V was cut by 4 bases and J by 4 bases, with 13 bases left in between. CDR3 sequence: CASSLSTGVTEAFF. In DNA form, the CDR3 reads TGTGCCAGCAGCCTTTCAACGGGGGTCACTGAAGCTTTCTTT. Full variable domain (rest looked up from reference TRBV3-1 and TRBJ1-1): DTAVSQTPKYLVTQMGNDKSIKCEQNLGHDTMYWYKQDSKKFLKIMFSYNNKELIINETVPNRFSPKSPDKAHLNLHINSLELGDSAVYFCASSLSTGVTEAFFGQGTRLTVV.

This clonotype was recorded a few times. This chain connects TRBV27 to TRBJ2-7; D perhaps matches TRBD1 (6 bases). V shed 1 base and J shed 6 bases, with 16 bases lying between them. CDR3 length: 15 amino acids. Germline-derived CDR1 and CDR2 are MNHEY and SMNVEV (reference sequence). The CDR3 here is CASSLYRQGSVEQYF. Written as DNA, the CDR3 is TGTGCCAGCAGTTTATATAGGCAGGGGAGCGTCGAGCAGTACTTC.

Only a few counts were recorded for this clonotype. The J gene is TRBJ2-3, the V gene TRBV12-3 or TRBV12-4; D is ambiguous. Trimming pared 2 bases from V and 2 bases from J, leaving 5 bases between. CDR3 length equals 13 residues. CDR3 DNA sequence: TGTGCCAGCAGTTTACACTACACAGATACGCAGTATTTT. This encodes CASSLHYTDTQYF.

The rearrangement joins TRBV30 to TRBJ1-1; tentatively, D is TRBD1 (6 bases). Germline V gene sequence: CDR1 GTSNPN, CDR2 SVGIG (reference sequence). V lost 7 bases and J 4 bases, leaving 16 bases between the germline ends. CDR3 length equals 13 residues. As DNA, the CDR3 is TGTGCCTCCTACAGGGTTATAGGCACTGAAGCTTTCTTT. Translated: CASYRVIGTEAFF.

The CDR3 bases are TGTGCCATCAGTGAGTCGACAGGACTAGCGGGGGCCTACGAGCAGTACTTC. Translated, it gives CAISESTGLAGAYEQYF. The V and J genes are TRBV10-3 and TRBJ2-7, with TRBD2 matching over 13 bases. CDR1 is ENHRY, CDR2 SYGVKD, per germline. V trimming: 0 bases; J trimming: 2 bases; junction bases outside the gene matches: 4. The length of the CDR3 is 17 residues.

A remark on this clonotype: At one of its ends the junction is not consistent with the germline gene, which may arise from a read error. CDR3 loop: CAGGRRYGYTF. CDR3 nucleotides: TGCGCCGGGGGGAGGAGATATGGCTACACCTTC. The gene calls are TRBV30 and TRBJ1-2, with D perhaps TRBD1 (5 bases). CDR1 GTSNPN and CDR2 SVGIG come from the germline V gene (reference sequence). The CDR3 contains 11 residues. The complete variable domain, with remaining parts taken from reference TRBV30 and TRBJ1-2, reads SQTIHQWPATLVQPVGSPLSLECTVEGTSNPNLYWYRQAAGRGLQLLFYSVGIGQISSEVPQNLSASRPQDRQFILSSKKLLLSDSGFYLCAGGRRYGYTFGSGTRLTVV.

The genes are TRBV7-2 and TRBJ2-5; 12 bases are shared with TRBD2. Germline loops: CDR1 SGHTA, CDR2 FQGNSA. The CDR3 has 18 amino acids. After removal of 5 bases from V and 0 bases from J, the junction contained 10 bases not matched to a gene. The DNA of the CDR3 is TGTGCCAGCAGCCTCCCTAGCGGGAGGGCCTTCTACCAAGAGACCCAGTACTTC. Translated, it gives CASSLPSGRAFYQETQYF. Full variable domain (rest looked up from reference TRBV7-2 and TRBJ2-5): GAGVSQSPSNKVTEKGKDVELRCDPISGHTALYWYRQSLGQGLEFLIYFQGNSAPDKSGLPSDRFSAERTGGSVSTLTIQRTQQEDSAVYLCASSLPSGRAFYQETQYFGPGTRLLVL.

The chain employs TRBV12-3 or TRBV12-4 and TRBJ2-5; D might be TRBD1 (6 bases). The better agreement between TRBJ2-7 and the DNA end casts doubt on the J call. The CDR3 runs to 15 residues. CDR3 amino acids: CASSLSAGVGNEQYF. CDR3 nucleotide sequence: TGTGCCAGCAGTTTAAGCGCAGGGGTAGGAAACGAGCAGTACTTC.

The chain recombines TRBV15 with TRBJ2-5; 7 bases fit TRBD2. Per germline, CDR1 LNHNV and CDR2 YYDKDF (reference sequence). The CDR3 runs 15 residues. With V trimmed by 0 bases and J by 5 bases, 6 bases remained unmatched. In nucleotides, the CDR3 is TGTGCCACCAGCAGAGATAAGGCTAGCGGTGAGACCCAGTACTTC. Amino acids: CATSRDKASGETQYF.

Remarks on this clonotype: Given a much more abundant clone one base away, this may be a read error. The genes are TRBV9 and TRBJ2-1; no reliable D call. This CDR3 is built from 12 residues. Germline values: CDR1 SGDLS, CDR2 YYNGEE. Deletions cut 0 bases from V and 7 bases from J, with 5 bases between. The CDR3 protein is CASSVGWNEQFF. The CDR3 DNA is TGTGCCAGCAGCGTAGGATGGAATGAGCAGTTCTTC.

This clonotype was observed a few times. The chain employs TRBV27 and TRBJ2-7, with 7 bases identical to TRBD1. With V trimmed by 3 bases and J by 2 bases, 10 bases remained unmatched. Germline loops: CDR1 MNHEY, CDR2 SMNVEV (reference sequence). CDR3 length equals 16 residues. In DNA form, the CDR3 reads TGTGCCAGCAGTTTTTCTAGGACAGGTCCAACCTACGAGCAGTACTTC. This codes for CASSFSRTGPTYEQYF.

About this clonotype itself: A read error may be the cause here, since a much bigger clone is one base away. V and J are TRBV10-3 and TRBJ2-5, with 8 nucleotides matching TRBD2. The junction had 11 bases not matched to a gene; V was cut back by 3 bases and J by 11 bases. Germline values: CDR1 ENHRY, CDR2 SYGVKD. This CDR3 spans 14 amino acids. The CDR3 is CAISEGAGVNEQYF. The CDR3 DNA sequence: TGTGCCATCAGTGAAGGAGCGGGAGTAAATGAGCAGTACTTC.

The chain carries TRBV20-1 and TRBJ2-7; tentatively, D is TRBD1 (6 bases). Trimming cost V 6 bases and J 4 bases, with 16 bases left between them. The length of the CDR3 is 13 residues. Germline V gene data show CDR1 as DFQATT and CDR2 as SNEGSKA (reference sequence). CDR3 loop: CSAGQTFAYEQYF. CDR3 bases: TGCAGTGCCGGACAGACCTTTGCTTACGAGCAGTACTTC.

This chain joins TRBV7-2 and TRBJ1-3; 10 positions match TRBD1. The germline gives CDR1 SGHTA, CDR2 FQGNSA. J lost 5 bases, V lost 5 bases, and 9 bases had no gene match. This CDR3 spans 16 amino acids. DNA of the CDR3: TGTGCCAGCAGCGCCCCGGGACAGGGGCGGAGAAACACCATATATTTT. Translated, it gives CASSAPGQGRRNTIYF. The whole variable domain, filled in from reference TRBV7-2 and TRBJ1-3, reads GAGVSQSPSNKVTEKGKDVELRCDPISGHTALYWYRQSLGQGLEFLIYFQGNSAPDKSGLPSDRFSAERTGGSVSTLTIQRTQQEDSAVYLCASSAPGQGRRNTIYFGEGSWLTVV.

This rearrangement joins TRBV20-1 to TRBJ1-2, with 10 bases lining up with TRBD1. Trimming took 1 base from V and 4 from J; bases not matched to a gene: 6. The CDR3 spans 15 residues. Per germline, CDR1 DFQATT and CDR2 SNEGSKA (reference sequence). The CDR3 DNA is TGCAGTGCTAGAGGACAGGGGGCGGGAGGCTATGGCTACACCTTC. Amino acid sequence: CSARGQGAGGYGYTF.